Sequencing of this T cell receptor beta chain was carried out in a study of T-cell memory formation after mild COVID-19. Across the whole study: The TCR clusters were mostly specific to one donor.

cDNA libraries for TCR alpha and TCR beta, carrying sample barcodes and UMIs, came from 5'RACE with constant-segment primers. A single record per CDR3 protein comes from TCRdb applying MiXCR to the 5' RACE reads. Of about 390,000 distinct CDR3 sequences listed, 21% are singletons. Trimming removed 4 bases from V and 4 bases from J, with 19 bases in between. Germline CDR1 SEHNR, CDR2 FQNEAQ (reference sequence). CDR3 length equals 16 residues. This clonotype occurred a few times. What it binds is not known. Study results and limitations: The authors did not confirm SARS-CoV-2 specificity of second-wave clones peaking day 37.

This chain connects TRBV7-9 to TRBJ1-2; D perhaps matches TRBD1 (5 bases). The specimen sequenced was PBMCs or a T cell subset sorted from them (not recorded which). The TCR sequence derives from an adult woman who had mild COVID-19 (a few samples of this study predate the infection). Cell type and time point are not known. The CDR3 nucleotides are TGTGCCAGCAGCTCGGAGAAGGGGCGCGTCGGCTATGGCTACACCTTC. Its translation is CASSSEKGRVGYGYTF.